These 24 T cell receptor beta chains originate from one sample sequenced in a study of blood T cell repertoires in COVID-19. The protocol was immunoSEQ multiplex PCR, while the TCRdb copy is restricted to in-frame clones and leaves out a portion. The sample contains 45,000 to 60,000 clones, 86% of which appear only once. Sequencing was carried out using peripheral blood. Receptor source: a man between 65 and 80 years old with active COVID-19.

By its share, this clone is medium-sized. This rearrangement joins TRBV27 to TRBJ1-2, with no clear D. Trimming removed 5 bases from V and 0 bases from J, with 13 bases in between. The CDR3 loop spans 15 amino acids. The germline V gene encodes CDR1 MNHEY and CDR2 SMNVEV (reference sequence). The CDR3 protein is CASSPVVGANYGYTF. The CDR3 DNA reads TGTGCCAGCAGTCCCGTGGTGGGCGCTAACTATGGCTACACCTTC.

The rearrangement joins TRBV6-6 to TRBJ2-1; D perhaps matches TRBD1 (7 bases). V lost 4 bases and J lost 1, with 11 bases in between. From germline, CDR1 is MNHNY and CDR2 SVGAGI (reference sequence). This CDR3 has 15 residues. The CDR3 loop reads CASSFRGASYNEQFF. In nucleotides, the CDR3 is TGTGCCAGCAGTTTCAGGGGGGCATCCTACAATGAGCAGTTCTTC.

For the CDR3, the DNA is TGTGCCACCATAGATCGGGGGGGGCGTGGGACGCAGTATTTT. Translation: CATIDRGGRGTQYF. The J gene is TRBJ2-3, the V gene TRBV19, with 8 bases matching TRBD2. The CDR3 runs to 14 residues. CDR1 LNHDA and CDR2 SQIVND come from the germline V gene (reference sequence). The ends lost 10 bases at V and 9 bases at J; junction bases unmatched: 15.

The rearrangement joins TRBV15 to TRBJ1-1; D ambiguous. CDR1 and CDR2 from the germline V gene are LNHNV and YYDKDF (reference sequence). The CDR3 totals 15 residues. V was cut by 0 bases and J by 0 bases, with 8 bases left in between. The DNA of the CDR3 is TGTGCCACCAGCAGAGACCGGGGAGTGAACACTGAAGCTTTCTTT. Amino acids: CATSRDRGVNTEAFF.

In DNA form, the CDR3 reads TGTGCCAGCAGTTTAGTGGGGGCGGCTTTCTTT. Translating gives CASSLVGAAFF. The chain has TRBV12-3 or TRBV12-4 and TRBJ1-1; a possible D gene is TRBD1 (6 bases). The length of the CDR3 is 11 residues. V shed 1 base and J shed 11 bases, with 8 bases lying between them.

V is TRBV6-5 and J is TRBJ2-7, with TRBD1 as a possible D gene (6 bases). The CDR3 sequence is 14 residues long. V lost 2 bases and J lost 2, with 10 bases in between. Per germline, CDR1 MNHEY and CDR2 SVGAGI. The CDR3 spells CASSYDRTAYEQYF. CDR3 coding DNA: TGTGCCAGCAGTTACGATAGGACAGCCTACGAGCAGTACTTC.

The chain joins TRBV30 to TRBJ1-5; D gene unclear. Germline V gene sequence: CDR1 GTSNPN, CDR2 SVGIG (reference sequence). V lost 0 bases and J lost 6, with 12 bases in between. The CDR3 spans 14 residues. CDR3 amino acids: CAWSVTVAGQPQHF. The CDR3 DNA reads TGTGCCTGGAGTGTAACCGTGGCGGGTCAGCCCCAGCATTTT.

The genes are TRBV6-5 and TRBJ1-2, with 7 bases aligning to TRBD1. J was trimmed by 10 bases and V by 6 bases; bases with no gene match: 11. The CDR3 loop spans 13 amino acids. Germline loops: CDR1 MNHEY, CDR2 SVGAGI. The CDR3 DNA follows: TGTGCCAGCAGGGTACAGGGGACGGGTGTCTACACCTTC. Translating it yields CASRVQGTGVYTF.

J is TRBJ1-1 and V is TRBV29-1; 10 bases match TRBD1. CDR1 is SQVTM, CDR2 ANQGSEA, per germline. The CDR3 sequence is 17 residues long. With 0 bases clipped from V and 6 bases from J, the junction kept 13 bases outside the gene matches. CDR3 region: CSVEDTGTGVSGAEAFF. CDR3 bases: TGCAGCGTTGAAGACACCGGGACAGGGGTCTCAGGGGCTGAAGCTTTCTTT. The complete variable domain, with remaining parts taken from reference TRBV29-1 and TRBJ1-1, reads SAVISQKPSRDICQRGTSLTIQCQVDSQVTMMFWYRQQPGQSLTLIATANQGSEATYESGFVIDKFPISRPNLTFSTLTVSNMSPEDSSIYLCSVEDTGTGVSGAEAFFGQGTRLTVV.

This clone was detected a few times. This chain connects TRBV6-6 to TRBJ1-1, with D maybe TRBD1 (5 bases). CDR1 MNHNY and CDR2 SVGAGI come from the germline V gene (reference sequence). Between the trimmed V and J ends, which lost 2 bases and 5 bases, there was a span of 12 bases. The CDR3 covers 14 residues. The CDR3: CASSYRQGMTEAFF. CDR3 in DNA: TGTGCCAGCAGTTACCGGCAGGGAATGACTGAAGCTTTCTTT.

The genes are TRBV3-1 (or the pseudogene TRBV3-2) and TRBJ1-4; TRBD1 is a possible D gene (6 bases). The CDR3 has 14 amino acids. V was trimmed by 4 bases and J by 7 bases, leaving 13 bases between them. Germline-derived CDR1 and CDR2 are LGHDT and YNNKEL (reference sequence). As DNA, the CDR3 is TGTGCCAGCAGCCCCCGGACAGCGCTTGAAAAACTGTTTTTT. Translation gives CASSPRTALEKLFF.

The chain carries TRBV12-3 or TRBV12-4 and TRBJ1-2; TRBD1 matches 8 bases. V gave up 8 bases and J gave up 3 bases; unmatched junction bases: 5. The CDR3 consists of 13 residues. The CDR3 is CASDRGGDYGYTF. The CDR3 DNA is TGTGCCAGCGACAGGGGTGGGGACTATGGCTACACCTTC.

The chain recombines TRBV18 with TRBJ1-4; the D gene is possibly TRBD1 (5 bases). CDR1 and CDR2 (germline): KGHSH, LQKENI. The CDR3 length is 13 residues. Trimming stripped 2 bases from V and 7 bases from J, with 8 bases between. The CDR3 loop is CASSPGAGEKLFF. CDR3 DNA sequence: TGTGCCAGCTCACCAGGGGCTGGTGAAAAACTGTTTTTT. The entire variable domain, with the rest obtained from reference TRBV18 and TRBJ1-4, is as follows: NAGVMQNPRHLVRRRGQEARLRCSPMKGHSHVYWYRQLPEEGLKFMVYLQKENIIDESGMPKERFSAEFPKEGPSILRIQQVVRGDSAAYFCASSPGAGEKLFFGSGTQLSVL.

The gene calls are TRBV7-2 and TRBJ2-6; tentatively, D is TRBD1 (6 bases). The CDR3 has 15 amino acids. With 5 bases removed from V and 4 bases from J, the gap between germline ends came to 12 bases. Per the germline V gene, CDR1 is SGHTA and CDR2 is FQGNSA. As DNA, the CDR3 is TGTGCCAGCAGCCACAGGGCTTCCGGGGCCAACGTCCTGACTTTC. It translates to CASSHRASGANVLTF.

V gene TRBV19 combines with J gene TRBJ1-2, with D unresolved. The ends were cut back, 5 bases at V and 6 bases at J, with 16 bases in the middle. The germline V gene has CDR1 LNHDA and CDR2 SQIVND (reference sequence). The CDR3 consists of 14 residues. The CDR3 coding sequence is TGTGCCAGTAGTCGACTACTGAGTTTGAATGGCTACACCTTC. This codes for CASSRLLSLNGYTF.

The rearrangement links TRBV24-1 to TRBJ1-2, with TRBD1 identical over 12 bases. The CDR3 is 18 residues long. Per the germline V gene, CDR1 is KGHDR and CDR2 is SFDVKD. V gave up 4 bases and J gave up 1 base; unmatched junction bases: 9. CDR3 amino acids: CATSDGPGQGASNYGYTF. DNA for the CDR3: TGTGCCACCAGTGACGGACCGGGACAGGGGGCCAGTAACTATGGCTACACCTTC.

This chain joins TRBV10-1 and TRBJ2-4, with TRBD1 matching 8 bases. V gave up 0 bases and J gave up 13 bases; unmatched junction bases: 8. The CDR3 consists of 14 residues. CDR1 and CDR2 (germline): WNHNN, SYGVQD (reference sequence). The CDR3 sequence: CASSESWGQVLQYF. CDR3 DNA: TGCGCCAGCAGTGAGTCGTGGGGACAGGTCTTGCAGTACTTC.

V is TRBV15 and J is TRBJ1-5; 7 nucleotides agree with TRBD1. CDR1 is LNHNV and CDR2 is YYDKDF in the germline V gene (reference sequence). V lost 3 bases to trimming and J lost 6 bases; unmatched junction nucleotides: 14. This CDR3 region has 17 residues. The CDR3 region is CATSREGAGRRFQPQHF. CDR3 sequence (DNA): TGTGCCACCAGCAGGGAGGGGGCGGGGAGGCGTTTTCAGCCCCAGCATTTT.

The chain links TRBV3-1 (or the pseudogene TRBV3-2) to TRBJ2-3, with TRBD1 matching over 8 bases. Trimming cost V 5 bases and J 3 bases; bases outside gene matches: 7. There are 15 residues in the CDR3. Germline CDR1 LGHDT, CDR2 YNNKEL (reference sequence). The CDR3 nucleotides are TGTGCCAGCAGCAGTACAGGGGGGCGAACAGATACGCAGTATTTT. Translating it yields CASSSTGGRTDTQYF.

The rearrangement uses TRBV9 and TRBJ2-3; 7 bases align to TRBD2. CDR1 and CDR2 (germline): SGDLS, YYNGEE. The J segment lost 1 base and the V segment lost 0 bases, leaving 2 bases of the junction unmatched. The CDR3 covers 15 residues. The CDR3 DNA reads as TGTGCCAGCAGCGTAGTTGCGGGGGGCACAGATACGCAGTATTTT. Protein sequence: CASSVVAGGTDTQYF.

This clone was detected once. Written as DNA, the CDR3 is TGTGCCAGCAGCACCCGATCGGGGGTCACCGGGGAGCTGTTTTTT. It translates to CASSTRSGVTGELFF. The rearrangement uses TRBV7-7 and TRBJ2-2, with TRBD2 as a possible D gene (6 bases). Trimming stripped 5 bases from V and 4 bases from J, with 14 bases between. CDR1 is SSHAT, CDR2 FNYEAQ, per germline (reference sequence). This CDR3 spans 15 amino acids.

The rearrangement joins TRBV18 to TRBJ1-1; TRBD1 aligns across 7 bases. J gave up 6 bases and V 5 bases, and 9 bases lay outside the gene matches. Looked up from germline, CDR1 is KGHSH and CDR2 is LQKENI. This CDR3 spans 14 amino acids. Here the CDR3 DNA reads TGTGCCAGCTCATTCCAGACAGGGCGCGCTGAAGCTTTCTTT. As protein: CASSFQTGRAEAFF.

CDR3 coding DNA: TGTGCCAGCAGCTTGGAAGAGGCGAACGATGAGCAGTTCTTC. Its translation: CASSLEEANDEQFF. The V and J genes are TRBV5-4 and TRBJ2-1; no firm D call. The CDR3 runs 14 residues. Germline V gene lookup returns CDR1 SGHNT and CDR2 YYREEE (reference sequence). V was cut by 0 bases and J by 8 bases, with 12 bases left in between.

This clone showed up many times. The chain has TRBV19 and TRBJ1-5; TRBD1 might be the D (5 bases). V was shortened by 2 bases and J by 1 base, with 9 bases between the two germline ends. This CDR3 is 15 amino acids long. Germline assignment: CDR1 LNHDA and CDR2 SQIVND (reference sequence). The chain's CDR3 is CASSIQGVSNQPQHF. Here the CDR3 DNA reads TGTGCCAGTAGTATACAAGGGGTGAGCAATCAGCCCCAGCATTTT.